This T cell receptor (beta chain) is from a study of blood T cell repertoires in COVID-19. Study background: Researchers got acute and convalescent COVID-19 samples from the United States, Italy and Spain. PBMCs, B-cell-depleted T cells, or T cells provided the cDNA or gDNA that made up the material.

Under the authors' procedure: Nucleated cell number was recorded as an estimate derived from reference gene primer amplification. Profiled with immunoSEQ multiplex PCR; TCRdb holds only in-frame clones, not every one. V and J calls and clone size come straight from that table; D and trimming were deduced from the DNA. This sample has about 250,000 clones, with 82% found just once. The CDR3 has 14 amino acids. V lost 4 bases and J lost 10; bases outside the gene matches: 5. Germline assignment: CDR1 SGHRS and CDR2 YFSETQ. The genes are TRBV5-1 and TRBJ2-1, with TRBD2 matching over 13 bases. The specimen was peripheral blood. This TCR was recovered from a woman older than 75 with active or convalescent COVID-19. The CDR3 DNA reads as TGCGCCAGCAGCCGCGGACTAGCGGGAGACGAGCAGTTCTTC. Translated, it gives CASSRGLAGDEQFF.